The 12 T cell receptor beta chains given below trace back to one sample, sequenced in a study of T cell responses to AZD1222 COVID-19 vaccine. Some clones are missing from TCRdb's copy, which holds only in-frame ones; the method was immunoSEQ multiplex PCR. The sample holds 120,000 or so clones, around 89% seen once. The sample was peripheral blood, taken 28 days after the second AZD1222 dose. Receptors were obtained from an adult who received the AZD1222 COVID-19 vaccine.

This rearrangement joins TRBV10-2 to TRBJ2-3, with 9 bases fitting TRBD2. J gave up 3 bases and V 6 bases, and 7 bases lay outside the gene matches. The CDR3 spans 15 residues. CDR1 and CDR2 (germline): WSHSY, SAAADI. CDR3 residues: CASRLSGRSTDTQYF. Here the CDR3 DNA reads TGCGCCAGCAGGCTCAGCGGGAGGAGTACAGATACGCAGTATTTT.

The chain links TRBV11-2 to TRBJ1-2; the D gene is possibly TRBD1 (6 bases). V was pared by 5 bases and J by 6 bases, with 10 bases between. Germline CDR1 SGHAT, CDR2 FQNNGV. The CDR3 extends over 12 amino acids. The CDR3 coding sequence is TGTGCCAGCAGCCGTACAGGGAATGGCTACACCTTC. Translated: CASSRTGNGYTF. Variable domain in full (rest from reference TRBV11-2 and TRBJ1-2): EAGVAQSPRYKIIEKRQSVAFWCNPISGHATLYWYQQILGQGPKLLIQFQNNGVVDDSQLPKDRFSAERLKGVDSTLKIQPAKLEDSAVYLCASSRTGNGYTFGSGTRLTVV.

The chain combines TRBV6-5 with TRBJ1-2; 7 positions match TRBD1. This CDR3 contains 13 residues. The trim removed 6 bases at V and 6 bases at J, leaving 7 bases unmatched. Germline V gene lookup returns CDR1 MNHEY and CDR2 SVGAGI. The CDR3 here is CASRLTGRDGYTF. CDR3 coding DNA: TGTGCCAGCAGACTGACAGGGCGGGATGGCTACACCTTC.

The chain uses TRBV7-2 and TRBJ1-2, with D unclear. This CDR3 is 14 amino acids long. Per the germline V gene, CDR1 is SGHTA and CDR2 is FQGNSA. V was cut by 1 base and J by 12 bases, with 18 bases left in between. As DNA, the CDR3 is TGTGCCAGCAGCTTAGAAGCCGGAGGTTCGGTAGACACCTTC. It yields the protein CASSLEAGGSVDTF.

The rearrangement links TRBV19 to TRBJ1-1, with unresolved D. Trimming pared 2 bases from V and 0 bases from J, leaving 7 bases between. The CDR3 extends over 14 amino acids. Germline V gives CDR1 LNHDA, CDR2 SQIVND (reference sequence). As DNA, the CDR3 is TGTGCCAGTAGTATAAGTAGGTTGAACACTGAAGCTTTCTTT. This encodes CASSISRLNTEAFF.

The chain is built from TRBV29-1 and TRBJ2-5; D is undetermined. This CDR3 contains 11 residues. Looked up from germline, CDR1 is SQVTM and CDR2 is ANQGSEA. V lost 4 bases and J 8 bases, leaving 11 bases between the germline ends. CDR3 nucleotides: TGCAGCGTTGCGATTAGGGAAACCCAGTACTTC. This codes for CSVAIRETQYF.

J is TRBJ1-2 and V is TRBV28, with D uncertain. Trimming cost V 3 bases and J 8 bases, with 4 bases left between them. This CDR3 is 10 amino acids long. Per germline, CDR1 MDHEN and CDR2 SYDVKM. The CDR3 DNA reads TGTGCCAGCAGTTTGAAGGGCTACACCTTC. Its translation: CASSLKGYTF.

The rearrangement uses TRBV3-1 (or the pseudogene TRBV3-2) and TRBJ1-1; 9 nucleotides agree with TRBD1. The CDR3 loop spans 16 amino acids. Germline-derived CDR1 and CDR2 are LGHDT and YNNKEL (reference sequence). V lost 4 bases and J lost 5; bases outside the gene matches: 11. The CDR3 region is CASSLGQGSAATEAFF. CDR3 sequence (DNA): TGTGCCAGCAGCCTTGGACAGGGGTCTGCCGCAACTGAAGCTTTCTTT.

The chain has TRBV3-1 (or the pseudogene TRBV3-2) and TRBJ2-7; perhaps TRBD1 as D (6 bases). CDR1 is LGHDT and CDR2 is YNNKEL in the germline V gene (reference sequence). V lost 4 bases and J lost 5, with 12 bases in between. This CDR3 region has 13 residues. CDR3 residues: CASSPLWGHEQYF. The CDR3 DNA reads TGTGCCAGCAGCCCCCTTTGGGGGCACGAGCAGTACTTC.

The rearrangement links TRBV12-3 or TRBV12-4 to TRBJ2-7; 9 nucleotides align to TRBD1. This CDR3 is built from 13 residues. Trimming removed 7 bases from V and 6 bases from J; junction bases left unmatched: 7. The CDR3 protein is CASTITGGAEQYF. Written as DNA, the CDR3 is TGTGCCAGCACCATAACAGGGGGCGCCGAGCAGTACTTC.

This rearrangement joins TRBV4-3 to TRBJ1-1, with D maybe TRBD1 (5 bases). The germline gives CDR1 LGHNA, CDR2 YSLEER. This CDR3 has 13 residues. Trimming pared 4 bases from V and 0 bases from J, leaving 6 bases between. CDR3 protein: CASSRRVNTEAFF. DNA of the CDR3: TGCGCCAGCAGCCGCAGGGTGAACACTGAAGCTTTCTTT.

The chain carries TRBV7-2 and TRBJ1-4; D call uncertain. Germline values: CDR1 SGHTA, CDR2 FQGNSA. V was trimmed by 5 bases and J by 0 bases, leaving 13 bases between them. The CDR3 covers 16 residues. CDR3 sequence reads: CASSIARTATNEKLFF. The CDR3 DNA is TGTGCCAGCAGCATCGCCCGGACGGCAACTAATGAAAAACTGTTTTTT.